Listed below are T cell receptor beta chains from one sample, sequenced in a study of cytomegalovirus exposure and HLA in healthy donors. The protocol was immunoSEQ multiplex PCR, while the TCRdb copy is restricted to in-frame clones and leaves out a portion. The data contain about 110,000 clones, 81% of them seen just once; the ten biggest clones take up more than 2%. The sequenced sample was PBMCs. These receptors were collected from a young woman in good health and CMV-seronegative. The CDR3 runs from the conserved cysteine through the conserved F or W. A D gene is named only where the DNA matches it firmly.

d_call j_call v_call cdr3_aa
. TRBJ2-1 TRBV7-9 CASSPGIRGEQFF
TRBD1 TRBJ2-5 TRBV28 CASSPRTGQETQYF
TRBD2 TRBJ2-7 TRBV7-6 CASSLAGTSTYEQYF
. TRBJ1-1 TRBV2 CASCWGDTEAFF
. TRBJ2-3 TRBV2 CASSLRIIHSTDTQYF
TRBD2 TRBJ2-1 TRBV7-3 CASSFQAGGHNEQFF
. TRBJ1-5 TRBV5-6 CASSLGQGRVQPQHF
TRBD1 TRBJ1-1 TRBV7-9 CASSPATGLVLEAFF
TRBD1 TRBJ1-1 TRBV2 CASRTGDDYTEAFF
. TRBJ2-2 TRBV2 CASSLLTGELFF
. TRBJ2-5 TRBV19 CASSIRGETQYF
TRBD2 TRBJ2-7 TRBV29-1 CSVDGTSNGGFYEQYF
TRBD1 TRBJ1-5 TRBV5-8 CASSPSPGTGPQPQHF
. TRBJ2-5 TRBV27 CASSLQAGGWGEQYF
. TRBJ2-5 TRBV6-6 CASSEGGIPQETQYF
. TRBJ2-7 TRBV2 CASSYRTEATIEQYF
. TRBJ2-2 TRBV7-8 CASSPLTRELFF
. TRBJ2-5 TRBV5-4 CASSLGRSRETQYF
TRBD1 TRBJ1-5 TRBV19 CASTGTANQPQHF
. TRBJ2-1 TRBV5-6 CASSLRGLAEKSNEQFF